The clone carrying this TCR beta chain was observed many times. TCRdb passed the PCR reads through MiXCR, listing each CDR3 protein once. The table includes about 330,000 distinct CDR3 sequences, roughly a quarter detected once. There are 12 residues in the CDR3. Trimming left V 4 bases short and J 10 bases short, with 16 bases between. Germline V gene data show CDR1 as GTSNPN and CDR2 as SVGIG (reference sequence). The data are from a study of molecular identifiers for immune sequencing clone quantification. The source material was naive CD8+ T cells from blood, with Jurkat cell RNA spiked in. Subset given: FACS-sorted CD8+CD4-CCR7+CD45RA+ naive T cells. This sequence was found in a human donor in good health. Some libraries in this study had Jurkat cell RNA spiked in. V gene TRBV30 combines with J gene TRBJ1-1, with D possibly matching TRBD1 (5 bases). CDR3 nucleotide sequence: TGTGCCTGGAACTTTGGGGCCAAGGGAGCTTTCTTT. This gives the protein CAWNFGAKGAFF.